Following are 16 T cell receptor beta chains from one sample sequenced in a study of Ad26.COV2.S vaccination and SARS-CoV-2 variants. Documented treatment: over 15 received Ad26.COV2.S at low or high dose, single or two shots; about 5 received placebo; per-sample allocation not given. Collection of the samples took place on day 63 after the first injection of vaccine or placebo. Here immunoSEQ multiplex PCR was the method, and the copy in TCRdb shows in-frame clones only, minus some. The sample records around 250,000 clones, around nine tenths being singletons. The material sequenced was peripheral blood, taken in a trial of Ad26.COV2.S vaccine versus placebo. The receptors come from a person between 18 and 65 years old who received the Ad26.COV2.S COVID-19 vaccine or a placebo.

V usage is TRBV3-1 (or the pseudogene TRBV3-2) and J usage is TRBJ2-1; weak D call: TRBD1 (5 bases). This CDR3 is built from 15 residues. Per the germline V gene, CDR1 is LGHDT and CDR2 is YNNKEL (reference sequence). V was pared by 1 base and J by 5 bases, with 12 bases between. The CDR3 nucleotides are TGTGCCAGCAGCCAAGTGGGCAGGGTTCACAATGAGCAGTTCTTC. Residues: CASSQVGRVHNEQFF.

This clone appeared once. This sequence joins TRBV4-1 and TRBJ2-1; D might be TRBD1 (6 bases). Germline V gene data show CDR1 as MGHRA and CDR2 as YSYEKL. The germline V and J ends were trimmed by 0 bases and 5 bases, with 17 bases remaining between them. The CDR3 is 17 amino acids. CDR3 region: CASSQDGGERGNNEQFF. The CDR3 nucleotides read TGCGCCAGCAGCCAAGATGGGGGCGAACGGGGTAACAATGAGCAGTTCTTC.

The V call is TRBV14, the J call TRBJ2-1, with 10 bases matching TRBD2. The CDR3 runs 16 residues. The V and J ends lost 4 bases and 0 bases, in that order; junction bases with no gene match: 3. Per germline, CDR1 SGHDN and CDR2 FVKESK. CDR3 DNA: TGTGCCAGCAGCCTAGCGGGAGGCAGCTCCTACAATGAGCAGTTCTTC. Residues: CASSLAGGSSYNEQFF.

This chain uses TRBV4-2 with TRBJ2-1; 10 nucleotides agree with TRBD2. From germline, CDR1 is LGHNA and CDR2 YNFKEQ. V gave up 4 bases and J gave up 0 bases; unmatched junction bases: 6. The CDR3 covers 17 residues. The CDR3 DNA reads TGTGCCAGCAGCCTCAGGAGCGGGGGGGGCTCCTACAATGAGCAGTTCTTC. This translates into CASSLRSGGGSYNEQFF.

The CDR3 here is CASSQGRYTQYF. Written as DNA, the CDR3 is TGTGCCAGCAGCCAAGGCAGGTATACGCAGTATTTT. The chain carries TRBV14 and TRBJ2-3; D is unresolved. The ends were cut back, 1 base at V and 7 bases at J, with 6 bases in the middle. In germline, CDR1 is SGHDN, CDR2 FVKESK. The CDR3 length is 12 residues. Using reference TRBV14 and TRBJ2-3 for the parts outside the CDR3, the full variable domain is EAGVTQFPSHSVIEKGQTVTLRCDPISGHDNLYWYRRVMGKEIKFLLHFVKESKQDESGMPNNRFLAERTGGTYSTLKVQPAELEDSGVYFCASSQGRYTQYFGPGTRLTVL.

The chain is built from TRBV19 and TRBJ1-5; D remains unclear. CDR3 length equals 15 residues. The V gene lost 4 bases and the J gene lost 1 base, with 11 bases spanning the gap. The germline V gene has CDR1 LNHDA and CDR2 SQIVND (reference sequence). In DNA, the CDR3 is TGTGCCAGTAGTACCCAGCCAGGAAGCAATCAGCCCCAGCATTTT. Encoded protein: CASSTQPGSNQPQHF.

The chain recombines TRBV9 with TRBJ1-2, with 8 bases identical to TRBD1. With 4 bases clipped from V and 3 bases from J, the junction kept 8 bases outside the gene matches. The germline gives CDR1 SGDLS, CDR2 YYNGEE. The length of the CDR3 is 15 residues. The CDR3 region has the DNA TGTGCCAGCAGCCCGAGGACAGGGTACTACTATGGCTACACCTTC. This sequence encodes CASSPRTGYYYGYTF.

The J gene is TRBJ1-2, the V gene TRBV12-3 or TRBV12-4, with D uncertain. V was cut by 2 bases and J by 3 bases, with 4 bases left in between. CDR3 length: 12 residues. The CDR3 DNA follows: TGTGCCAGCAGTTTATTGGACTATGGCTACACCTTC. It is translated as CASSLLDYGYTF.

This clone turned up a few times. The V and J genes are TRBV3-1 (or the pseudogene TRBV3-2) and TRBJ2-7; D remains ambiguous. The CDR3 runs to 15 residues. The germline V and J ends were trimmed by 1 base and 0 bases, with 10 bases remaining between them. Germline V gene data show CDR1 as LGHDT and CDR2 as YNNKEL (reference sequence). The CDR3 DNA is TGTGCCAGCAGCCAAGGCCGGAGCAGCTCCTACGAGCAGTACGTC. It translates to CASSQGRSSSYEQYV.

V and J are TRBV4-3 and TRBJ1-1, with TRBD1 as a possible D gene (6 bases). Trimming removed 0 bases from V and 4 bases from J, with 12 bases in between. CDR1 LGHNA and CDR2 YSLEER come from the germline V gene. The CDR3 covers 15 residues. CDR3 residues: CASSQDTGPATEAFF. CDR3 nucleotide sequence: TGCGCCAGCAGCCAAGATACAGGGCCGGCCACTGAAGCTTTCTTT.

The chain employs TRBV18 and TRBJ1-1; D gene ambiguous. The CDR3 is 14 amino acids. Germline V lookup: CDR1 KGHSH, CDR2 LQKENI. V lost 3 bases, J lost 2 bases, and 10 bases lay in between. In nucleotides, the CDR3 is TGTGCCAGCTCACCTTTGACGAGAAACACTGAAGCTTTCTTT. It codes for CASSPLTRNTEAFF.

This chain links TRBV3-1 (or the pseudogene TRBV3-2) with TRBJ2-2; the D is unclear. Per germline, CDR1 LGHDT and CDR2 YNNKEL (reference sequence). V lost 1 base, J lost 3 bases, and 3 bases lay in between. The CDR3 covers 13 residues. As DNA, the CDR3 is TGTGCCAGCAGCCAAGCGGACACCGGGGAGCTGTTTTTT. The encoded protein is CASSQADTGELFF.

This clone is a singleton in its sample. The chain recombines TRBV5-4 with TRBJ2-5; 12 bases agree with TRBD2. The CDR3 is made up of 16 amino acids. J lost 2 bases, V lost 4 bases, and 6 bases had no gene match. Germline-derived CDR1 and CDR2 are SGHNT and YYREEE (reference sequence). CDR3 sequence reads: CASSIGGTSGQETQYF. CDR3 in DNA: TGTGCCAGCAGCATAGGAGGGACTAGCGGGCAAGAGACCCAGTACTTC.

CDR3: CASSYSGDVAFF. CDR3 DNA: TGTGCCAGCAGTTACTCGGGGGATGTAGCTTTCTTT. The rearrangement links TRBV6-6 to TRBJ1-1; a possible D gene is TRBD1 (5 bases). The V gene lost 0 bases and the J gene lost 10 bases, with 9 bases spanning the gap. The CDR3 length is 12 residues. Germline values: CDR1 MNHNY, CDR2 SVGAGI (reference sequence).

The gene calls are TRBV11-3 and TRBJ2-1, with D unresolved. The CDR3 sequence is 13 residues long. V lost 0 bases and J 9 bases, leaving 9 bases between the germline ends. Germline-derived CDR1 and CDR2 are SGHNT and YENEEA. CDR3 region: CASSLDPSVEQFF. The CDR3 DNA is TGTGCCAGCAGCTTAGATCCGAGCGTTGAGCAGTTCTTC.

The V gene is TRBV7-2, the J gene TRBJ2-1; D is ambiguous. Germline CDR1 SGHTA, CDR2 FQGNSA. CDR3 length equals 14 residues. Trimming stripped 5 bases from V and 5 bases from J, with 13 bases between. The CDR3 DNA sequence: TGTGCCAGCAGCCCCCAGGTTTTGAACAATGAGCAGTTCTTC. This encodes CASSPQVLNNEQFF.